This T cell receptor (beta chain) emerged from a study of cytomegalovirus exposure and HLA in healthy donors. Broader study findings: In vitro testing confirmed a few CMV-associated chains as specific for CMV antigens.

V lost 5 bases and J lost 0, with 11 bases in between. The length of the CDR3 is 15 residues. Germline-derived CDR1 and CDR2 are MNHNS and SASEGT. The data were produced by immunoSEQ multiplex PCR, yet TCRdb's version contains in-frame clones alone and is incomplete. The table shows some 79,000 clones, with about 93% occurring only once. These donors were members of the approximately 120-subject validation cohort, a group separate from the approximately 640-subject first cohort. Remarks on this clone: Its target is not known.

Source material: PBMCs. The chain carries TRBV6-1 and TRBJ1-5; D may be TRBD1 (6 bases). The receptor's source is a young woman in good health and CMV-seropositive. The CDR3: CASSLDRYSNQPQHF. The CDR3 DNA is TGTGCCAGCAGTCTTGACAGGTATAGCAATCAGCCCCAGCATTTT.